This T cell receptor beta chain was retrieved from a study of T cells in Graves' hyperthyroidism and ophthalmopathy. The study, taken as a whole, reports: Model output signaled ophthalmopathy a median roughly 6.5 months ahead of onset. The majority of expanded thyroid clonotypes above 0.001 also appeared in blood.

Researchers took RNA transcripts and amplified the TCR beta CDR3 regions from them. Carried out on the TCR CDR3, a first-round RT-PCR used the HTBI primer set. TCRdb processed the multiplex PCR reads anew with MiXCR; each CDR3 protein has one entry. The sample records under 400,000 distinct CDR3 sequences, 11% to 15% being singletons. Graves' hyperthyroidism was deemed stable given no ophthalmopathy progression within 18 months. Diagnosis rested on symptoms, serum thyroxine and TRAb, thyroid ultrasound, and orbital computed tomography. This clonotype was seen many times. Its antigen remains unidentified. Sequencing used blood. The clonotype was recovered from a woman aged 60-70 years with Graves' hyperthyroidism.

CDR3 in DNA: TGTGCCAGCAGCTTAGTGGTGGGGGATAACGAGCAGTACTTC. Protein sequence: CASSLVVGDNEQYF. The chain links TRBV7-2 to TRBJ2-7; possibly TRBD1 or TRBD2 for D (5 bases each). The V and J ends lost 1 base and 5 bases respectively, with 12 bases between them. The CDR3 has 14 amino acids. Germline CDR1 SGHTA, CDR2 FQGNSA.